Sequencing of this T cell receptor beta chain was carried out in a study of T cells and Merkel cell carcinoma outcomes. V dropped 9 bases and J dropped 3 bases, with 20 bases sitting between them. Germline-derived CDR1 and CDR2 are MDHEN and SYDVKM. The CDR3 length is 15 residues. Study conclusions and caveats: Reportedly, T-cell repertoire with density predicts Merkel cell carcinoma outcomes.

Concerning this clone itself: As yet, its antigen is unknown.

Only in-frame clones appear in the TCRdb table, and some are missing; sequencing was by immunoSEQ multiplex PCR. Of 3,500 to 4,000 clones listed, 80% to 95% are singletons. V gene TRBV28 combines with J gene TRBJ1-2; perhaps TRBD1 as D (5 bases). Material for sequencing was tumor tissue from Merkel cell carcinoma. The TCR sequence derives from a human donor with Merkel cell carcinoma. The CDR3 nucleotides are TGTGCCAGTAGGGCCCGAGGGGCTGGGGACTATGGCTACACCTTC. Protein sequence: CASRARGAGDYGYTF.